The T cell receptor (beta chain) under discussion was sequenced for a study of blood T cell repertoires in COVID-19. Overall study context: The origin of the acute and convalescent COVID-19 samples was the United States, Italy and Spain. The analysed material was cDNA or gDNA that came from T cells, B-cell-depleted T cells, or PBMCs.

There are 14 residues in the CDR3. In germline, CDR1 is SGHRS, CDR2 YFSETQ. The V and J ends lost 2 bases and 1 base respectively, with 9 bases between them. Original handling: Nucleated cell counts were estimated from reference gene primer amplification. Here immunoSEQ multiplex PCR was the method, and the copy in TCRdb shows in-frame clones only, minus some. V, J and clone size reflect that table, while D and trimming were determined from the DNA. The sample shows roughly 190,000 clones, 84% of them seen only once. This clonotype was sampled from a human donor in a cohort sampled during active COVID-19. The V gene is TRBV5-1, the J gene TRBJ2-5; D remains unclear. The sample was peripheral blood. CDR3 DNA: TGCGCCAGCAGCTTTCAACACGTCCAAGAGACCCAGTACTTC. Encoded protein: CASSFQHVQETQYF. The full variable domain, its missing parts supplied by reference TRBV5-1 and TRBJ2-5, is KAGVTQTPRYLIKTRGQQVTLSCSPISGHRSVSWYQQTPGQGLQFLFEYFSETQRNKGNFPGRFSGRQFSNSRSEMNVSTLELGDSALYLCASSFQHVQETQYFGPGTRLLVL.